This T cell receptor (beta chain) was retrieved from a study of blood T cell repertoires in COVID-19 (dated by TCRdb to the early 2020s). About the study as a whole: Samples covering the acute and convalescent phases of COVID-19 were provided by collaborators in the United States, Italy and Spain. The prospective study material was composed of cDNA or gDNA derived from T cells, B-cell-depleted T cells, or PBMCs. Deeply sampled blood TCRbeta repertoires from subjects exposed to, actively infected with, or recovered from COVID-19 were included in the dataset. A freely available public database, intended as a resource for researchers studying the immune response to SARS-CoV-2, is where the repertoires were released. Samples came from the ongoing ImmuneRACE study (first 160 participants) plus 1,254 subjects from 6 global collaborators. A de-identified subject ID, COVID-19 status, age in years and sex were almost always included in the sample metadata. Where HLA class I and class II types were available, the types were taken from metadata supplied by the sample provider, not from assay-based typing.

Points on this clone: Its antigen is currently not known. No qualities accompany the bases; no much larger clone lies one base away.

At one collaborating source in Seattle, patients were enrolled during active infection and were followed longitudinally through the course of disease. Collaborating institutions collected whole blood in K2EDTA tubes following their own protocols. For TCRbeta analysis, collaborators shipped samples in one of three forms: frozen whole blood, isolated PBMCs, or DNA extracted from either of those sample types. Trimming leaves V shorter by 4 bases and J shorter by 3 bases, with the junction holding 8 bases beyond the gene matches. From the cysteine through the phenylalanine, the CDR3 covers 15 amino acids. Kept here is only the CDR3 DNA, which spans 45 bases and is read in frame from base 1. Based on the germline V gene, the CDR1 and CDR2 sequences are SGHVS and FQNEAQ. TCRbeta CDR3 regions were amplified from genomic DNA using the immunoSEQ Assay, a bias-controlled multiplex PCR. On the study's bioinformatics: Within the assay, amplification of reference gene primers was used to estimate how many nucleated cells each sample contained. To quantify the absolute abundance of each unique TCRbeta CDR3 rearrangement, sequence reads were collapsed and filtered. For each sample, productive Simpson clonality was calculated as the square root of Simpson's diversity index across productive rearrangements. This is the immuneACCESS table as TCRdb keeps it, with only in-frame sequences that have V and J called. A part of the clones is gone; compared with another copy, unresolved V genes explain less than half, and the rest is unexplained. Clonal size and the V and J genes are those of that table, whereas D and trimming came from the DNA. This sample lists fewer than 300,000 clones; about 80% were detected once. In total, the top ten clones hold approximately 14% of the sample.

Points the paper makes about the study in general: The amount of clinical and demographic metadata varied by source and participant and was provided uncurated.

This TCR was recovered from an older person with COVID-19, enrolled during active disease. Sequenced input: peripheral blood. Here the chain combines TRBV7-8 and TRBJ2-7; 8 bases in between match TRBD1. The CDR3 protein sequence reads: CASSSPYGTGYEQYF. The DNA sequence reads TGTGCCAGCAGCTCCCCCTACGGGACAGGCTACGAGCAGTACTTC.